This is a list of T cell receptor beta chains from one sample in a study of brain metastases from non-small cell lung cancer. TCRdb's copy holds only in-frame clones and misses some; the assay was immunoSEQ multiplex PCR. This repertoire shows about 1,400 clones, over 80% found once; its top ten account for about 19%. Source material: tumor-adjacent normal tissue. These receptors all come from a donor at least 40 years old with non-small cell lung cancer. The CDR3 runs from the conserved cysteine through the conserved F or W. Each record gives: clone size, V gene, J gene, D gene, CDR3 protein, CDR3 DNA. A D gene is named only where the DNA matches it firmly. Some rows have no size entry. The others give once, few or many, or a class for an expanded clone.

clone_size: -
v_call: TRBV10-3
j_call: TRBJ1-2
d_call: -
cdr3_aa: CAISERTDVWGYTF
cdr3_nt: TGTGCCATCAGTGAGAGGACGGACGTCTGGGGCTACACCTTC

clone_size: -
v_call: TRBV7-9
j_call: TRBJ2-7
d_call: TRBD1
cdr3_aa: CASSHRDRNYEQYF
cdr3_nt: TGTGCCAGCAGCCACCGGGACAGAAACTACGAGCAGTACTTC

clone_size: -
v_call: TRBV12-3/TRBV12-4
j_call: TRBJ2-7
d_call: -
cdr3_aa: CASSLGGGYEQYF
cdr3_nt: TGTGCCAGCAGTTTAGGTGGAGGCTACGAGCAGTACTTC

clone_size: once
v_call: TRBV29-1
j_call: TRBJ2-3
d_call: -
cdr3_aa: CSVVWTAEDTQYF
cdr3_nt: TGCAGCGTAGTCTGGACAGCGGAAGATACGCAGTATTTT

clone_size: few
v_call: TRBV6-6
j_call: TRBJ2-2
d_call: -
cdr3_aa: CASSYVAPPRELFF
cdr3_nt: TGTGCCAGCAGTTACGTAGCGCCTCCGCGGGAGCTGTTTTTT

clone_size: -
v_call: TRBV28
j_call: TRBJ1-2
d_call: -
cdr3_aa: CASSYSLQINYGYTF
cdr3_nt: TGTGCCAGCAGTTATTCCCTTCAGATCAACTATGGCTACACCTTC

clone_size: -
v_call: TRBV6-5
j_call: TRBJ2-7
d_call: -
cdr3_aa: CASSRTALSYEQYF
cdr3_nt: TGTGCCAGCAGTAGGACAGCCCTCTCCTACGAGCAGTACTTC

clone_size: once
v_call: TRBV19
j_call: TRBJ2-5
d_call: TRBD1
cdr3_aa: CASRGQGPGETQYF
cdr3_nt: TGTGCCAGTAGAGGACAGGGGCCGGGGGAGACCCAGTACTTC

clone_size: -
v_call: TRBV29-1
j_call: TRBJ1-5
d_call: -
cdr3_aa: CSVAENSNQPQHF
cdr3_nt: TGCAGCGTTGCAGAAAATAGCAATCAGCCCCAGCATTTT

clone_size: -
v_call: TRBV18
j_call: TRBJ2-7
d_call: -
cdr3_aa: CASSPGTSYEQYF
cdr3_nt: TGTGCCAGCTCTCCCGGTACCTCCTACGAGCAGTACTTC

clone_size: -
v_call: TRBV27
j_call: TRBJ2-7
d_call: -
cdr3_aa: CASSPGTYEQYF
cdr3_nt: TGTGCCAGCAGTCCCGGTACCTACGAGCAGTACTTC

clone_size: -
v_call: TRBV9
j_call: TRBJ2-2
d_call: TRBD2
cdr3_aa: CASSVVPGGGTGELFF
cdr3_nt: TGTGCCAGCAGCGTAGTTCCGGGGGGGGGCACCGGGGAGCTGTTTTTT

clone_size: large
v_call: TRBV7-9
j_call: TRBJ2-7
d_call: TRBD2
cdr3_aa: CASTGGYEQYF
cdr3_nt: TGTGCCAGCACCGGGGGGTACGAGCAGTACTTC

clone_size: -
v_call: TRBV10-3
j_call: TRBJ1-2
d_call: TRBD1
cdr3_aa: CAISDLSYRGPGYGYTF
cdr3_nt: TGTGCCATCAGTGACCTATCCTACAGGGGCCCTGGCTATGGCTACACCTTC

clone_size: few
v_call: TRBV25-1
j_call: TRBJ2-3
d_call: -
cdr3_aa: CASSAGDTQYF
cdr3_nt: TGTGCCAGCAGTGCAGGGGATACGCAGTATTTT

clone_size: -
v_call: TRBV13
j_call: TRBJ1-2
d_call: -
cdr3_aa: CASSPRQGLGYGYGYTF
cdr3_nt: TGTGCCAGCAGCCCCCGGCAGGGTTTAGGATACGGATATGGCTACACCTTC

clone_size: -
v_call: TRBV4-3
j_call: TRBJ1-1
d_call: -
cdr3_aa: CASSQAGERVFF
cdr3_nt: TGCGCCAGCAGCCAAGCCGGTGAGCGGGTTTTCTTT

clone_size: once
v_call: TRBV6-1
j_call: TRBJ2-3
d_call: -
cdr3_aa: CASSERAPGTQYF
cdr3_nt: TGTGCCAGCAGTGAACGGGCCCCCGGTACGCAGTATTTT

clone_size: -
v_call: TRBV5-1
j_call: TRBJ1-2
d_call: -
cdr3_aa: CVSSSPRRGGADYGYTF
cdr3_nt: TGCGTCAGCAGCTCTCCTCGTCGGGGGGGCGCAGACTATGGCTACACCTTC

clone_size: once
v_call: TRBV30
j_call: TRBJ1-5
d_call: -
cdr3_aa: CAWSVGSSAAQPQHF
cdr3_nt: TGTGCCTGGAGTGTAGGCAGCTCCGCGGCTCAGCCCCAGCATTTT

clone_size: -
v_call: TRBV5-1
j_call: TRBJ1-5
d_call: TRBD1
cdr3_aa: CASSLRPTGTGWNQPQHF
cdr3_nt: TGCGCCAGCAGCCTGAGACCTACCGGGACAGGGTGGAATCAGCCCCAGCATTTT

clone_size: -
v_call: TRBV20-1
j_call: TRBJ2-1
d_call: -
cdr3_aa: CSARRYNEQFF
cdr3_nt: TGCAGTGCTAGACGTTACAATGAGCAGTTCTTC

clone_size: -
v_call: TRBV7-9
j_call: TRBJ1-2
d_call: TRBD1
cdr3_aa: CASSPGQGSFYGYTF
cdr3_nt: TGTGCCAGCAGCCCGGGACAGGGGAGTTTCTATGGCTACACCTTC

clone_size: -
v_call: TRBV19
j_call: TRBJ2-5
d_call: -
cdr3_aa: CASSLQETQYF
cdr3_nt: TGTGCCAGTAGTCTGCAAGAGACCCAGTACTTC

clone_size: -
v_call: TRBV5-1
j_call: TRBJ1-4
d_call: TRBD1
cdr3_aa: CASSRDRVGEKLFF
cdr3_nt: TGCGCCAGCAGTCGGGACAGGGTGGGGGAAAAACTGTTTTTT

clone_size: -
v_call: TRBV11-3
j_call: TRBJ2-7
d_call: -
cdr3_aa: CASSLRGGSTYEQYF
cdr3_nt: TGTGCCAGCAGCCTCCGTGGGGGATCGACCTACGAGCAGTACTTC

clone_size: -
v_call: TRBV9
j_call: TRBJ2-2
d_call: -
cdr3_aa: CASSVAPSGRGGGELFF
cdr3_nt: TGTGCCAGCAGCGTAGCTCCTTCGGGGCGAGGGGGCGGGGAGCTGTTTTTT

clone_size: -
v_call: TRBV6-5
j_call: TRBJ1-2
d_call: TRBD1
cdr3_aa: CASSYTGVFNYGYTF
cdr3_nt: TGTGCCAGCAGTTATACAGGGGTTTTTAACTATGGCTACACCTTC

clone_size: -
v_call: TRBV7-2
j_call: TRBJ2-1
d_call: -
cdr3_aa: CASSLGVGPYNEQFF
cdr3_nt: TGTGCCAGCAGCTTAGGGGTGGGCCCCTACAATGAGCAGTTCTTC

clone_size: -
v_call: TRBV7-8
j_call: TRBJ2-5
d_call: TRBD1
cdr3_aa: CASSRGDSQETQYF
cdr3_nt: TGTGCCAGCAGCCGAGGGGACAGCCAAGAGACCCAGTACTTC

clone_size: -
v_call: TRBV6-2/TRBV6-3
j_call: TRBJ2-1
d_call: -
cdr3_aa: CASSSPPGNEQFF
cdr3_nt: TGTGCCAGCAGTTCCCCCCCAGGCAATGAGCAGTTCTTC

clone_size: -
v_call: TRBV19
j_call: TRBJ2-2
d_call: TRBD2
cdr3_aa: CASSRGGQDTGELFF
cdr3_nt: TGTGCCAGTAGTCGGGGGGGACAAGACACCGGGGAGCTGTTTTTT